The 2 T cell receptor beta chains reported below all come from one sample, sequenced in a study of blood T cell repertoires in COVID-19. The repertoire was sequenced with immunoSEQ multiplex PCR; TCRdb's copy has only in-frame clones and lacks some. The data show 250,000 to 400,000 clones, 85% seen once. The sequenced material came from PBMCs or T cells enriched from blood (not recorded which). These receptors all come from a woman aged 25 to 39 who had been exposed to COVID-19.

V gene TRBV6-2 or TRBV6-3 combines with J gene TRBJ2-4; the match to TRBD1 covers 10 bases. Germline V CDR1 and CDR2: MNHEY, SVGEGT. The length of the CDR3 is 14 residues. J gave up 6 bases and V 5 bases, and 4 bases lay outside the gene matches. The CDR3 loop is CASSDGTGANIQYF. DNA for the CDR3: TGTGCCAGCAGTGACGGGACAGGGGCAAACATTCAGTACTTC.

The chain has TRBV6-5 and TRBJ1-2; 8 bases line up with TRBD1. Germline CDR1 reads MNHEY; CDR2 reads SVGAGI. CDR3 size: 12 residues. V dropped 7 bases and J dropped 8; count of bases not matched to a gene: 6. The CDR3 loop reads CASIRTGSGYTF. The CDR3 nucleotides are TGTGCCAGCATCCGGACAGGGAGCGGCTACACCTTC.